The sequence of this T cell receptor beta chain was determined in a study of beta chain features in type 1 diabetes. CDR1 and CDR2 (germline): LGHNA, YNFKEQ. This CDR3 is 15 amino acids long. The V segment lost 4 bases and the J segment 7 bases; nucleotides outside the gene matches: 7. About this clone: As yet, its antigen is unknown.

The sequenced template was cDNA made from the entire isolated RNA. Generated by immunoSEQ multiplex PCR, the TCRdb table keeps only in-frame clones and is missing some. Among roughly 340,000 clones listed, around an eighth were seen once. Findings and limits, study-wide: TCRB CDR3 length was moderately but significantly reduced in all four CD4+ subsets of Type 1 diabetes patients.

This sequence joins TRBV4-2 and TRBJ1-5; 10 nucleotides match TRBD1. Source material: naive CD4+ T cells from blood. The source of this sequence is a woman aged 18-30 years with type 1 diabetes. The CDR3, as DNA: TGTGCCAGCAGCCCTGACCGGGACAGGGGCCAGCCCCAGCATTTT. Translated: CASSPDRDRGQPQHF.